One and the same sample provided the 19 T cell receptor beta chains below, sequenced in a study of OX40 agonist ivuxolimab in advanced cancers. The repertoire was sequenced with immunoSEQ multiplex PCR; TCRdb's copy has only in-frame clones and lacks some. The table includes fewer than 85,000 clones, roughly 84% detected once. The source material was CD4+ or CD8+ T cells sorted from blood, sampled in a trial of the OX40 agonist ivuxolimab. Receptor source: an adult with an advanced solid tumor such as melanoma, head and neck, liver or kidney cancer.

J is TRBJ2-2 and V is TRBV2; D remains unclear. CDR1 SNHLY and CDR2 FYNNEI come from the germline V gene. V lost 6 bases, J lost 0 bases, and 11 bases lay in between. CDR3 length: 15 amino acids. The CDR3 DNA sequence: TGTGCCAGCAGGGTAGAAATCGCGAACACCGGGGAGCTGTTTTTT. Protein product: CASRVEIANTGELFF.

The chain recombines TRBV6-5 with TRBJ1-2; D call uncertain. The germline CDR1 and CDR2 sequences are MNHEY and SVGAGI. The V gene lost 2 bases and the J gene lost 4 bases, with 11 bases spanning the gap. This CDR3 has 14 residues. CDR3 nucleotide sequence: TGTGCCAGCAGTTACGGTGGCAGGCCCTATGGCTACACCTTC. It translates to CASSYGGRPYGYTF.

The rearrangement uses TRBV6-6 and TRBJ2-2, with D possibly matching TRBD2 (5 bases). CDR1 MNHNY and CDR2 SVGAGI come from the germline V gene (reference sequence). V was clipped by 5 bases and J by 4 bases, with 14 bases between them. The CDR3 sequence is 15 residues long. The CDR3 sequence: CASSPDLTFTGELFF. Here the CDR3 DNA reads TGTGCCAGCAGTCCGGACTTAACCTTCACCGGGGAGCTGTTTTTT.

The chain recombines TRBV5-6 with TRBJ1-5; perhaps TRBD1 as D (6 bases). The ends were cut back, 0 bases at V and 2 bases at J, with 12 bases in the middle. Looked up from germline, CDR1 is SGHDT and CDR2 is YYEEEE. The CDR3 runs 16 residues. CDR3: CASSLVGGQGNQPQHF. CDR3 sequence (DNA): TGTGCCAGCAGCTTGGTGGGGGGGCAGGGCAATCAGCCCCAGCATTTT. Using reference TRBV5-6 and TRBJ1-5 for the parts outside the CDR3, the full variable domain is DAGVTQSPTHLIKTRGQQVTLRCSPKSGHDTVSWYQQALGQGPQFIFQYYEEEERQRGNFPDRFSGHQFPNYSSELNVNALLLGDSALYLCASSLVGGQGNQPQHFGDGTRLSIL.

The chain employs TRBV5-4 and TRBJ2-3, with D unresolved. Germline CDR1 and CDR2: SGHNT and YYREEE (reference sequence). CDR3 length equals 14 residues. The ends were cut back, 4 bases at V and 0 bases at J, with 9 bases in the middle. CDR3 nucleotide sequence: TGTGCCAGCAGCCAAGACATCAGCACAGATACGCAGTATTTT. This translates into CASSQDISTDTQYF.

Here the CDR3 reads CASSRLRGARNNEKLFF. CDR3 sequence (DNA): TGTGCCAGCAGCCGTCTGAGGGGGGCGCGTAATAATGAAAAACTGTTTTTT. V and J are TRBV11-2 and TRBJ1-4; weak D call: TRBD1 (6 bases). V lost 5 bases and J 4 bases, leaving 20 bases between the germline ends. This CDR3 comprises 17 residues. Germline CDR1 is SGHAT and CDR2 is FQNNGV.

The chain combines TRBV6-6 with TRBJ1-5; D is perhaps TRBD1 (5 bases). The CDR3 runs to 14 residues. Trimming pared 0 bases from V and 5 bases from J, leaving 8 bases between. CDR1 and CDR2 (germline): MNHNY, SVGAGI (reference sequence). CDR3 nucleotides: TGTGCCAGCAGTTACTCGGGGGGGTATCAGCCCCAGCATTTT. It specifies CASSYSGGYQPQHF.

The chain is built from TRBV5-6 and TRBJ1-3, with 8 bases that match TRBD1. Trimming removed 0 bases from V and 3 bases from J; junction bases left unmatched: 5. This CDR3 spans 16 amino acids. The germline gives CDR1 SGHDT, CDR2 YYEEEE. CDR3 in amino acids: CASSLEQGALGNTIYF. DNA of the CDR3: TGTGCCAGCAGCTTGGAGCAGGGGGCGCTTGGAAACACCATATATTTT.

Points on this clone: The same CDR3 is also encoded by other DNA sequences in this sample. J is TRBJ2-5 and V is TRBV11-2; D is uncertain. The CDR3 covers 11 residues. With 1 base removed from V and 4 bases from J, the gap between germline ends came to 1 base. Germline CDR1 is SGHAT and CDR2 is FQNNGV. The CDR3 loop is CASSLGETQYF. The CDR3 nucleotides read TGTGCCAGCAGCTTAGGAGAGACCCAGTACTTC.

This chain connects TRBV4-2 to TRBJ2-3; 12 bases are a match to TRBD2. V shed 4 bases, J shed 2 bases, and the junction held 7 bases outside the gene matches. The CDR3 totals 17 residues. Germline V gives CDR1 LGHNA, CDR2 YNFKEQ. In nucleotides, the CDR3 is TGTGCCAGCAGCCGGAGGACTAGCGGGGACAACACAGATACGCAGTATTTT. Translating gives CASSRRTSGDNTDTQYF.

The chain combines TRBV7-8 with TRBJ1-5; D may be TRBD1 (5 bases). Germline-derived CDR1 and CDR2 are SGHVS and FQNEAQ. V gave up 3 bases and J gave up 9 bases, with 21 bases separating them. This CDR3 is 16 amino acids long. The CDR3 DNA is TGTGCCAGCAGCTTCTTGACAGCGTATCGGGTTTGGCCCCAGCATTTT. Protein product: CASSFLTAYRVWPQHF. Full variable domain (remainder filled in from reference TRBV7-8 and TRBJ1-5): GAGVSQSPRYKVAKRGQDVALRCDPISGHVSLFWYQQALGQGPEFLTYFQNEAQLDKSGLPSDRFFAERPEGSVSTLKIQRTQQEDSAVYLCASSFLTAYRVWPQHFGDGTRLSIL.

The chain has TRBV19 and TRBJ1-5; the match to TRBD1 covers 7 bases. J was trimmed by 0 bases and V by 5 bases; bases with no gene match: 4. The CDR3 has 15 amino acids. CDR1 LNHDA and CDR2 SQIVND come from the germline V gene (reference sequence). The chain's CDR3 is CASSVGTDSNQPQHF. The CDR3 DNA follows: TGTGCCAGTAGTGTCGGGACAGATAGCAATCAGCCCCAGCATTTT.

The chain joins TRBV19 to TRBJ1-5, with TRBD1 identical over 10 bases. V was pared by 5 bases and J by 4 bases, with 8 bases of the junction left unmatched. This CDR3 is built from 16 residues. Looked up from germline, CDR1 is LNHDA and CDR2 is SQIVND (reference sequence). CDR3 in amino acids: CASSLFPGQGNQPQHF. The DNA of the CDR3 is TGTGCCAGTAGTCTCTTCCCGGGACAGGGGAATCAGCCCCAGCATTTT.

About this clone: This CDR3 is also generated by other DNA sequences in the sample. The rearrangement links TRBV14 to TRBJ1-1; TRBD1 might be the D (5 bases). Germline V gene sequence: CDR1 SGHDN, CDR2 FVKESK. Deletions cut 4 bases from V and 0 bases from J, with 9 bases between. This CDR3 has 14 amino acids. DNA of the CDR3: TGTGCCAGCAGCCCCCCAGGGATGAACACTGAAGCTTTCTTT. Its protein is CASSPPGMNTEAFF.

The chain uses TRBV10-2 and TRBJ2-3; 8 positions agree with TRBD1. This CDR3 has 16 amino acids. CDR1 WSHSY and CDR2 SAAADI come from the germline V gene. V dropped 0 bases and J dropped 4; count of bases not matched to a gene: 6. The chain's CDR3 is CASSESRTGLADTQYF. The CDR3 DNA is TGCGCCAGCAGTGAGTCCCGGACAGGGCTCGCAGATACGCAGTATTTT.

The rearrangement joins TRBV9 to TRBJ1-6, with 7 bases aligning to TRBD1. V shed 3 bases, J shed 9 bases, and the junction held 9 bases outside the gene matches. The length of the CDR3 is 15 residues. The germline gives CDR1 SGDLS, CDR2 YYNGEE. The CDR3 DNA sequence: TGTGCCAGCAGCGCGATAGGGGGCGCCGGTTCACCCCTCCACTTT. Protein product: CASSAIGGAGSPLHF.

The chain uses TRBV19 and TRBJ1-6; D gene unclear. The ends were cut back, 5 bases at V and 2 bases at J, with 10 bases in the middle. The CDR3 is made up of 15 amino acids. Germline V gives CDR1 LNHDA, CDR2 SQIVND (reference sequence). CDR3 DNA: TGTGCCAGTAGTTTGAGGAGCCCCTATAATTCACCCCTCCACTTT. It is translated as CASSLRSPYNSPLHF.

The chain carries TRBV19 and TRBJ1-5; D unclear. The CDR3 runs to 13 residues. Germline values: CDR1 LNHDA, CDR2 SQIVND (reference sequence). V shed 2 bases and J shed 2 bases, with 4 bases lying between them. The CDR3 reads CASSIMGNQPQHF. The CDR3 nucleotides are TGTGCCAGTAGTATAATGGGCAATCAGCCCCAGCATTTT.

The rearrangement joins TRBV10-2 to TRBJ2-2; TRBD2 matches 9 bases. From germline, CDR1 is WSHSY and CDR2 SAAADI. CDR3 length: 15 residues. With V trimmed by 5 bases and J by 5 bases, 6 bases remained unmatched. The CDR3 DNA reads as TGCGCCAGCAGTCTGGCTAGCGGGGTGACCGGGGAGCTGTTTTTT. Translated, it gives CASSLASGVTGELFF.